The 24 T cell receptor beta chains below come from one sample, sequenced in a study of T-cell reconstitution after alpha-beta-depleted transplantation in children. Unique molecular identifiers were used in preparing the TCRbeta library. TCRdb re-derived calls from the PCR reads in MiXCR, one entry per CDR3 protein. In the table there are about 200,000 distinct CDR3 sequences, 6.6% of which are singletons. The sample here was PBMCs, taken before TCRalphabeta/CD19-depleted stem cell transplant. The receptors shown here come from a boy aged 2-9 years with acute lymphoblastic leukemia, due to receive a stem cell transplant.

This clonotype was found many times. The chain employs TRBV6-1 and TRBJ2-2; the D gene could be TRBD1 or TRBD2 (5 bases each). V lost 6 bases, J lost 8 bases, and 22 bases lay in between. Germline assignment: CDR1 MNHNS and CDR2 SASEGT. The CDR3 extends over 16 amino acids. CDR3 DNA: TGTGCCAGCAGGGAGACAGTCCTGGACTTCAGGGGGGAGCTGTTTTTT. Protein sequence: CASRETVLDFRGELFF.

V is TRBV15 and J is TRBJ1-2; 9 nucleotides align to TRBD1. J gave up 8 bases and V 6 bases, and 10 bases lay outside the gene matches. Germline V CDR1 and CDR2: LNHNV, YYDKDF (reference sequence). The CDR3 loop spans 14 amino acids. CDR3 sequence: CATRWGQGVHGYTF. The CDR3 nucleotides are TGTGCCACCAGATGGGGACAGGGAGTACACGGCTACACCTTC.

This chain connects TRBV6-1 to TRBJ1-4; D gene ambiguous. Trimming stripped 6 bases from V and 6 bases from J, with 26 bases between. The CDR3 contains 18 residues. Germline lookup yields CDR1 MNHNS and CDR2 SASEGT. Here the CDR3 reads CASRGKDGLGARHEKLFF. CDR3 sequence (DNA): TGTGCCAGCAGGGGGAAGGACGGGTTGGGAGCCAGACATGAAAAACTGTTTTTT.

This clonotype has a count of ten or more. The CDR3 DNA sequence: TGTGCCAGCAGTTTTGTCCTTACGGTCGACACCGGGGAGCTGTTTTTT. Amino acid sequence: CASSFVLTVDTGELFF. This rearrangement joins TRBV28 to TRBJ2-2; D is unresolved. Between the trimmed V and J ends, which lost 3 bases and 3 bases, there was a span of 14 bases. Germline lookup yields CDR1 MDHEN and CDR2 SYDVKM. The CDR3 length is 16 residues.

J is TRBJ2-5 and V is TRBV2, with D hard to call. Trimming cost V 7 bases and J 5 bases, with 17 bases left between them. The germline V gene encodes CDR1 SNHLY and CDR2 FYNNEI. CDR3 length equals 14 residues. The CDR3 DNA sequence: TGTGCCAGCACCAAAGATTGGGTAGGCGAGACCCAGTACTTC. Translation gives CASTKDWVGETQYF.

The chain combines TRBV6-5 with TRBJ2-7; D possibly uses TRBD1 or TRBD2 (5 bases each). Germline CDR1 is MNHEY and CDR2 is SVGAGI. V lost 4 bases, J lost 1 base, and 14 bases lay in between. The CDR3 is made up of 15 amino acids. The CDR3 region has the DNA TGTGCCAGCAGTTCTCACCAGGGCGGGTCCTACGAGCAGTACTTC. It specifies CASSSHQGGSYEQYF.

This clonotype was seen ten or more times. The V and J genes are TRBV6-5 and TRBJ2-5; 7 bases fit TRBD2. The V segment lost 0 bases and the J segment 5 bases; nucleotides outside the gene matches: 3. Germline V gives CDR1 MNHEY, CDR2 SVGAGI. The CDR3 is 14 residues long. The CDR3: CASSYSMGGETQYF. The CDR3 DNA reads as TGTGCCAGCAGTTACTCGATGGGGGGGGAGACCCAGTACTTC.

This clonotype was counted many times. The chain combines TRBV11-2 with TRBJ2-7, with no clear D. This CDR3 has 12 residues. CDR1 and CDR2 from the germline V gene are SGHAT and FQNNGV. The V end was cut by 5 bases, the J end by 3 bases, with 8 bases between. The CDR3 DNA sequence: TGTGCCAGCAGCCGTGGGGTCTACGAGCAGTACTTC. Its translation is CASSRGVYEQYF.

This chain links TRBV2 with TRBJ2-1, with D possibly being TRBD2 (5 bases). Trimming stripped 8 bases from V and 8 bases from J, with 16 bases between. This CDR3 is 13 amino acids long. CDR1 and CDR2 from the germline V gene are SNHLY and FYNNEI. CDR3 DNA: TGTGCCAGCTCGTTGCGGGCCTTCGATGAGCAGTTCTTC. Translation gives CASSLRAFDEQFF.

This rearrangement joins TRBV5-1 to TRBJ2-5; TRBD2 aligns across 9 bases. The ends lost 1 base at V and 1 base at J; junction bases unmatched: 5. The length of the CDR3 is 16 residues. Germline V CDR1 and CDR2: SGHRS, YFSETQ. CDR3 protein: CASSLTGGGVQETQYF. CDR3 coding DNA: TGCGCCAGCAGCTTGACTGGCGGGGGGGTCCAAGAGACCCAGTACTTC.

This clonotype has just a few counts. V and J are TRBV15 and TRBJ1-4, with D hard to call. Germline values: CDR1 LNHNV, CDR2 YYDKDF (reference sequence). The CDR3 has 12 residues. Deletions cut 5 bases from V and 5 bases from J, with 6 bases between. CDR3 coding DNA: TGTGCCACCAGCTCAGCGAATGAAAAACTGTTTTTT. Amino acids: CATSSANEKLFF.

This clonotype was picked up many times. The CDR3 sequence: CASSPWKANTGELFF. The CDR3 region has the DNA TGTGCCAGCAGCCCTTGGAAGGCGAACACCGGGGAGCTGTTTTTT. The chain employs TRBV25-1 and TRBJ2-2, with no clear D. This CDR3 is built from 15 residues. V gave up 6 bases and J gave up 0 bases, with 11 bases separating them. Germline V lookup: CDR1 MGHDK, CDR2 SYGVNS.

As for this clonotype: Without the conserved terminal phenylalanine or tryptophan, this CDR3 likely stems from a read error. The J gene is TRBJ2-5, the V gene TRBV15; 13 bases are a match to TRBD2. The CDR3 runs to 16 residues. Germline CDR1 LNHNV, CDR2 YYDKDF (reference sequence). The V gene end was trimmed by 2 bases and the J gene end by 5 bases; junction bases not matched to a gene: 5. The CDR3 coding sequence is TGTGCCACCAGCAGATTACTAGCGGGGGGGCCGGAGACCCAGTACTCC. This translates into CATSRLLAGGPETQYS.

In its sample, this clonotype was seen a few times. The chain couples TRBV2 to TRBJ1-1; TRBD1 agrees at 7 bases. Unmatched junction bases numbered 7, after V lost 6 bases and J lost 3 bases. This CDR3 contains 14 residues. CDR1 and CDR2 from the germline V gene are SNHLY and FYNNEI. This CDR3 is CASSRQGADTEAFF. The CDR3 DNA sequence: TGTGCCAGCAGCAGACAGGGCGCCGACACTGAAGCTTTCTTT.

V is TRBV7-2 and J is TRBJ1-4; a possible D gene is TRBD1 (5 bases). V lost 5 bases and J 5 bases, leaving 15 bases between the germline ends. The CDR3 is 15 amino acids. Germline lookup yields CDR1 SGHTA and CDR2 FQGNSA. CDR3 sequence (DNA): TGTGCCAGCAGCCTTCGGTCAGGGTCAAATGAAAAACTGTTTTTT. Its protein product is CASSLRSGSNEKLFF. The full variable domain, in which reference TRBV7-2 and TRBJ1-4 provide the parts outside the CDR3, is GAGVSQSPSNKVTEKGKDVELRCDPISGHTALYWYRQSLGQGLEFLIYFQGNSAPDKSGLPSDRFSAERTGGSVSTLTIQRTQQEDSAVYLCASSLRSGSNEKLFFGSGTQLSVL.

The V and J genes are TRBV28 and TRBJ2-7, with D tentatively TRBD1 (6 bases). Germline lookup yields CDR1 MDHEN and CDR2 SYDVKM. This CDR3 spans 14 amino acids. V shed 4 bases and J shed 2 bases, with 12 bases lying between them. The CDR3 DNA is TGTGCCAGCAGTTCAGGGGTCCAACCCTACGAGCAGTACTTC. It codes for CASSSGVQPYEQYF.

The table lists this clonotype with a few counts. The V gene is TRBV5-5, the J gene TRBJ1-2, with D uncertain. Germline V lookup: CDR1 SGHKS, CDR2 YYEKEE (reference sequence). V lost 0 bases, J lost 3 bases, and 9 bases lay in between. The CDR3 has 14 amino acids. The DNA of the CDR3 is TGTGCCAGCAGCTTGGAAGCGGCCCACTATGGCTACACCTTC. This sequence encodes CASSLEAAHYGYTF.

This clonotype was counted ten times or more. J is TRBJ2-5 and V is TRBV4-3, with D possibly being TRBD1 (7 bases). The CDR3 covers 16 residues. Trimming shortened V by 0 bases and J by 3 bases, and 14 bases separated the two germline ends. Germline V gene sequence: CDR1 LGHNA, CDR2 YSLEER. The CDR3 coding sequence is TGCGCCAGCAGCCAAGATTTGTCCAGGGGGGAAGAGACCCAGTACTTC. Protein product: CASSQDLSRGEETQYF.

The sample holds many counts of this clonotype. The genes are TRBV28 and TRBJ2-1; D possibly corresponds to TRBD2 (6 bases). Germline V gene sequence: CDR1 MDHEN, CDR2 SYDVKM. V was cut by 5 bases and J by 9 bases, with 17 bases left in between. This CDR3 spans 14 amino acids. CDR3: CASSAQTRDGEQFF. As DNA, the CDR3 is TGTGCCAGCAGTGCCCAGACTAGGGACGGTGAGCAGTTCTTC.

This clonotype showed up many times. The chain joins TRBV4-3 to TRBJ2-3; D perhaps matches TRBD2 (6 bases). In germline, CDR1 is LGHNA, CDR2 YSLEER. Trimming took 1 base from V and 2 from J, leaving 7 bases between them. This CDR3 contains 14 residues. The CDR3 DNA sequence: TGCGCCAGCAGCCAAGTAGCGGTCACAGATACGCAGTATTTT. Protein sequence: CASSQVAVTDTQYF.

The chain uses TRBV5-1 and TRBJ2-3; D is ambiguous. The germline V and J ends were trimmed by 0 bases and 2 bases, with 7 bases remaining between them. Germline V gene sequence: CDR1 SGHRS, CDR2 YFSETQ. The CDR3 runs 14 residues. The CDR3 DNA sequence: TGCGCCAGCAGCTTGGGGGCTGACACAGATACGCAGTATTTT. Translation gives CASSLGADTDTQYF.

This clonotype was observed at least ten times. The rearrangement uses TRBV20-1 and TRBJ2-1; 13 bases fit TRBD2. The CDR3 contains 15 residues. Germline assignment: CDR1 DFQATT and CDR2 SNEGSKA (reference sequence). The V and J ends lost 6 bases and 7 bases, in that order; junction bases with no gene match: 9. The CDR3 loop is CSATLAGGLSNEQFF. CDR3 nucleotide sequence: TGCAGTGCGACACTAGCGGGAGGGCTATCGAATGAGCAGTTCTTC.

This clonotype has more than one count but fewer than ten. The rearrangement links TRBV5-1 to TRBJ2-5; 7 bases fit TRBD2. Trimming at V came to 2 bases and at J to 4 bases, leaving 14 bases not matched to a gene. Germline assignment: CDR1 SGHRS and CDR2 YFSETQ. This CDR3 has 17 residues. The CDR3 bases are TGCGCCAGCAGCTTTGGTCGTGTTAGCGGGCATGGAGAGACCCAGTACTTC. Its protein is CASSFGRVSGHGETQYF.

The chain links TRBV2 to TRBJ2-1, with D perhaps TRBD2 (5 bases). The CDR3 is 17 amino acids. V was pared by 11 bases and J by 12 bases, with 35 bases between. Per germline, CDR1 SNHLY and CDR2 FYNNEI. CDR3 sequence (DNA): TGTGCCTTCTGTCAACCGATTAGCGAAAAAGGGCCAATTGCGCAGTTCTTC. Amino acids: CAFCQPISEKGPIAQFF.